The 32 T cell receptor beta chains in this list originate from one sample, sequenced in a study of control samples from healthy donors and cancer patients. Data came from immunoSEQ multiplex PCR; TCRdb stores just in-frame clones and leaves some out. The sample holds roughly 49,000 clones, 88% seen once. Material for sequencing was PBMCs. These TCRs come from a man aged 50 to 60 with head and neck cancer.

This clone was picked up a small number of times. The rearrangement uses TRBV2 and TRBJ2-5; 11 bases align to TRBD2. J was trimmed by 9 bases and V by 4 bases; bases with no gene match: 10. The germline V gene has CDR1 SNHLY and CDR2 FYNNEI. The CDR3 totals 15 residues. The CDR3: CASSAIWSSGGAQYF. In DNA, the CDR3 is TGTGCCAGCAGTGCTATATGGAGTAGCGGGGGGGCCCAGTACTTC.

The rearrangement uses TRBV14 and TRBJ2-5, with TRBD2 identical over 9 bases. The germline V gene has CDR1 SGHDN and CDR2 FVKESK. The J segment lost 5 bases and the V segment lost 1 base, leaving 8 bases of the junction unmatched. CDR3 length: 16 amino acids. The CDR3 reads CASSQGVAGVSETQYF. CDR3 bases: TGTGCCAGCAGCCAAGGGGTAGCGGGGGTCTCGGAGACCCAGTACTTC.

In this sample, this clone turned up once. This chain connects TRBV5-4 to TRBJ1-5; perhaps TRBD1 as D (5 bases). V was trimmed by 1 base and J by 1 base, leaving 6 bases between them. This CDR3 is 14 amino acids long. The germline CDR1 and CDR2 sequences are SGHNT and YYREEE (reference sequence). The CDR3 here is CASSLSGSNQPQHF. In DNA, the CDR3 is TGTGCCAGCAGCTTGTCAGGGAGCAATCAGCCCCAGCATTTT.

In DNA form, the CDR3 reads TGCGCCAGCAGCTTGGAGGACAGGGGCACAGATACGCAGTATTTT. It yields the protein CASSLEDRGTDTQYF. The genes are TRBV5-1 and TRBJ2-3; 8 nucleotides agree with TRBD1. Unmatched junction bases numbered 1, after V lost 0 bases and J lost 1 base. This CDR3 comprises 15 residues. Germline V lookup: CDR1 SGHRS, CDR2 YFSETQ.

The CDR3 DNA sequence: TGTGCCAGCAGTTTATGGAGGGGGACGGACTCTGGAAACACCATATATTTT. Protein product: CASSLWRGTDSGNTIYF. The rearrangement links TRBV28 to TRBJ1-3, with D tentatively TRBD1 (6 bases). The CDR3 runs 17 residues. V gave up 0 bases and J gave up 0 bases, with 12 bases separating them. Per the germline V gene, CDR1 is MDHEN and CDR2 is SYDVKM.

V and J are TRBV28 and TRBJ2-1; weak D call: TRBD1 (5 bases). The CDR3 totals 13 residues. In germline, CDR1 is MDHEN, CDR2 SYDVKM. With 5 bases removed from V and 10 bases from J, the gap between germline ends came to 15 bases. The CDR3: CASSRQWGGEQFF. DNA for the CDR3: TGTGCCAGCAGTCGACAGTGGGGCGGAGAGCAGTTCTTC. Using reference TRBV28 and TRBJ2-1 for the parts outside the CDR3, the full variable domain is DVKVTQSSRYLVKRTGEKVFLECVQDMDHENMFWYRQDPGLGLRLIYFSYDVKMKEKGDIPEGYSVSREKKERFSLILESASTNQTSMYLCASSRQWGGEQFFGPGTRLTVL.

The chain recombines TRBV11-2 with TRBJ2-1, with 9 bases identical to TRBD1. This CDR3 comprises 15 residues. V dropped 5 bases and J dropped 7; count of bases not matched to a gene: 9. Germline V gives CDR1 SGHAT, CDR2 FQNNGV. CDR3 nucleotides: TGTGCCAGCAGCGATACAGGGGGCGCGCGGAATGAGCAGTTCTTC. As protein: CASSDTGGARNEQFF.

The gene calls are TRBV11-2 and TRBJ2-7; TRBD2 aligns across 7 bases. V shed 5 bases, J shed 2 bases, and the junction held 6 bases outside the gene matches. The CDR3 sequence is 14 residues long. Germline CDR1 reads SGHAT; CDR2 reads FQNNGV. CDR3: CASSQRGGAYEQYF. In nucleotides, the CDR3 is TGTGCCAGCAGCCAGAGGGGAGGGGCCTACGAGCAGTACTTC.

This clone was recorded once. The chain recombines TRBV7-3 with TRBJ2-3; D may be TRBD2 (6 bases). The germline gives CDR1 SGHTA, CDR2 FQGTGA. Trimming shortened V by 5 bases and J by 2 bases, and 20 bases separated the two germline ends. The CDR3 runs 17 residues. CDR3 in amino acids: CASSPSSSGEFTDTQYF. As DNA, the CDR3 is TGTGCCAGCAGCCCCTCGTCTTCGGGGGAATTCACAGATACGCAGTATTTT. Full variable domain (missing parts from reference TRBV7-3 and TRBJ2-3): GAGVSQTPSNKVTEKGKYVELRCDPISGHTALYWYRQSLGQGPEFLIYFQGTGAADDSGLPNDRFFAVRPEGSVSTLKIQRTERGDSAVYLCASSPSSSGEFTDTQYFGPGTRLTVL.

On this clone itself: At one end the junction does not follow the germline gene, possibly because of a read error. CDR3 region: CASGQEPDRGGTEAFF. CDR3 coding DNA: TGCGCCAGCGGCCAAGAACCCGACAGGGGTGGCACTGAAGCTTTCTTT. The chain joins TRBV4-3 to TRBJ1-1; 8 bases map to TRBD1. The germline CDR1 and CDR2 sequences are LGHNA and YSLEER. This CDR3 has 16 amino acids.

This chain joins TRBV5-1 and TRBJ1-2; TRBD1 is a possible D gene (6 bases). Germline V CDR1 and CDR2: SGHRS, YFSETQ. The CDR3 is 12 residues long. Trimming cost V 2 bases and J 5 bases, with 7 bases left between them. Here the CDR3 DNA reads TGCGCCAGCAGCTTTACAGGGTATGGCTACACCTTC. Protein sequence: CASSFTGYGYTF. Using reference TRBV5-1 and TRBJ1-2 for the parts outside the CDR3, the full variable domain is KAGVTQTPRYLIKTRGQQVTLSCSPISGHRSVSWYQQTPGQGLQFLFEYFSETQRNKGNFPGRFSGRQFSNSRSEMNVSTLELGDSALYLCASSFTGYGYTFGSGTRLTVV.

This clone was seen once. The rearrangement links TRBV28 to TRBJ2-3, with D perhaps given as TRBD1 or TRBD2 (6 bases each). V lost 6 bases and J lost 3, with 16 bases in between. This CDR3 is 15 amino acids long. Per the germline V gene, CDR1 is MDHEN and CDR2 is SYDVKM. The CDR3 DNA follows: TGTGCCAGCAGGGACATAGGGGGGAGGACAGATACGCAGTATTTT. The encoded protein is CASRDIGGRTDTQYF.

This chain uses TRBV19 with TRBJ1-4; D is perhaps TRBD1 (5 bases). The germline V gene encodes CDR1 LNHDA and CDR2 SQIVND (reference sequence). V gave up 6 bases and J gave up 2 bases, with 16 bases separating them. This CDR3 is built from 16 residues. CDR3: CASRGTALETNEKLFF. DNA of the CDR3: TGTGCCAGTAGAGGGACCGCCCTCGAGACTAATGAAAAACTGTTTTTT.

The chain recombines TRBV7-2 with TRBJ1-2, with 9 bases that match TRBD1. The CDR3 extends over 14 amino acids. Germline CDR1 and CDR2: SGHTA and FQGNSA. J lost 8 bases, V lost 6 bases, and 10 bases had no gene match. The CDR3 DNA sequence: TGTGCCAGCAGTCCCGGGACAGGGCTTTTGGGCTACACCTTC. It codes for CASSPGTGLLGYTF. The whole variable domain, filled in from reference TRBV7-2 and TRBJ1-2, reads GAGVSQSPSNKVTEKGKDVELRCDPISGHTALYWYRQSLGQGLEFLIYFQGNSAPDKSGLPSDRFSAERTGGSVSTLTIQRTQQEDSAVYLCASSPGTGLLGYTFGSGTRLTVV.

The table lists this clone with a count of one. This chain links TRBV7-6 with TRBJ2-3; 7 positions agree with TRBD1. The CDR3 is 17 residues long. The germline V gene has CDR1 SGHVS and CDR2 FNYEAQ. V lost 5 bases, J lost 1 base, and 12 bases stayed unmatched. The CDR3 spells CASSPRLTGSGTDTQYF. CDR3 nucleotides: TGTGCCAGCAGCCCGAGACTGACAGGGAGTGGCACAGATACGCAGTATTTT.

The J gene is TRBJ2-7, the V gene TRBV5-6; unclear D gene. The V gene lost 1 base and the J gene lost 0 bases, with 8 bases spanning the gap. Germline V gene data show CDR1 as SGHDT and CDR2 as YYEEEE. The CDR3 totals 14 residues. The CDR3 DNA follows: TGTGCCAGCAGCTTGACTATTATCTCCTACGAGCAGTACTTC. It codes for CASSLTIISYEQYF.

The chain carries TRBV27 and TRBJ2-6, with 7 bases lining up with TRBD1. Germline V CDR1 and CDR2: MNHEY, SMNVEV (reference sequence). Unmatched junction bases numbered 19, after V lost 2 bases and J lost 0 bases. CDR3 size: 22 residues. The CDR3 DNA reads TGTGCCAGCAGTTTAAGGGCCATCGGGACAGTCTACCAAATCTCTGGGGCCAACGTCCTGACTTTC. It encodes CASSLRAIGTVYQISGANVLTF.

The chain joins TRBV3-1 (or the pseudogene TRBV3-2) to TRBJ1-6; D perhaps matches TRBD1 (5 bases). The germline gives CDR1 LGHDT, CDR2 YNNKEL (reference sequence). CDR3 length equals 16 residues. V was clipped by 1 base and J by 10 bases, with 17 bases between them. CDR3 bases: TGTGCCAGCAGCCAAGGGTGGGGCTCCCGGGAGTCACCCCTCCACTTT. Its translation: CASSQGWGSRESPLHF.

The CDR3 nucleotides are TGTGCCAGCAGCCAAGGAAAGGGAGTCTATGGCTACACCTTC. It specifies CASSQGKGVYGYTF. The V gene is TRBV3-1 (or the pseudogene TRBV3-2), the J gene TRBJ1-2, with unresolved D. CDR1 is LGHDT, CDR2 YNNKEL, per germline (reference sequence). The CDR3 is 14 residues long. V was pared by 1 base and J by 4 bases, with 10 bases between.

The chain is built from TRBV5-1 and TRBJ1-5; maybe TRBD1 (5 bases). The V gene's germline CDR1 is SGHRS and CDR2 YFSETQ. The CDR3 is 13 residues long. The germline V and J ends were trimmed by 0 bases and 6 bases, with 7 bases remaining between them. CDR3 amino acids: CASSLAGSQPQHF. For the CDR3, the DNA is TGCGCCAGCAGCTTGGCAGGGAGTCAGCCCCAGCATTTT.

This rearrangement joins TRBV25-1 to TRBJ1-6; 8 positions match TRBD1. The CDR3 contains 14 residues. Germline V CDR1 and CDR2: MGHDK, SYGVNS. The junction had 2 bases not matched to a gene; V was cut back by 7 bases and J by 3 bases. Written as DNA, the CDR3 is TGTGCCAGCATCGGACAGGGCTATAATTCACCCCTCCACTTT. Protein: CASIGQGYNSPLHF.

The V gene is TRBV9, the J gene TRBJ2-1; 10 bases are shared with TRBD1. The germline V gene encodes CDR1 SGDLS and CDR2 YYNGEE. The ends lost 4 bases at V and 5 bases at J; junction bases unmatched: 6. The CDR3 covers 15 residues. The CDR3 DNA reads TGTGCCAGCAGCTTCCGGGACAGGGGAGACAATGAGCAGTTCTTC. Encoded protein: CASSFRDRGDNEQFF.

The J gene is TRBJ1-3, the V gene TRBV19; the D gene is possibly TRBD1 (5 bases). The V end lost 5 bases, the J end lost 0 bases, and 14 bases lay between the germline ends. Germline-derived CDR1 and CDR2 are LNHDA and SQIVND (reference sequence). The CDR3 sequence is 16 residues long. DNA of the CDR3: TGTGCCAGTAGTTATCCGGGACGCCGCTCTGGAAACACCATATATTTT. Residues: CASSYPGRRSGNTIYF.

This chain uses TRBV9 with TRBJ2-3; the D is unclear. Germline V gives CDR1 SGDLS, CDR2 YYNGEE. V lost 2 bases and J lost 0, with 4 bases in between. The CDR3 totals 13 residues. The CDR3 sequence: CASSVPSTDTQYF. CDR3 in DNA: TGTGCCAGCAGCGTCCCTAGCACAGATACGCAGTATTTT.

The rearrangement links TRBV10-3 to TRBJ2-2, with D uncertain. The V end lost 3 bases, the J end lost 6 bases, and 8 bases lay between the germline ends. The CDR3 has 13 amino acids. Per germline, CDR1 ENHRY and CDR2 SYGVKD. The CDR3 sequence: CAISEEWAGELFF. CDR3 in DNA: TGTGCCATCAGTGAAGAGTGGGCCGGGGAGCTGTTTTTT.

V usage is TRBV4-1 and J usage is TRBJ2-7; a possible D gene is TRBD2 (6 bases). The CDR3 consists of 16 residues. CDR1 and CDR2 from the germline V gene are MGHRA and YSYEKL. V dropped 1 base and J dropped 0 bases, with 13 bases sitting between them. CDR3 nucleotide sequence: TGCGCCAGCAGCCAAGGCGGGGACCTGAGCTCCTACGAGCAGTACTTC. Amino acid sequence: CASSQGGDLSSYEQYF.

V usage is TRBV18 and J usage is TRBJ1-5; D gene unclear. The CDR3 is made up of 13 amino acids. Between the trimmed V and J ends, which lost 3 bases and 7 bases, there was a span of 10 bases. Germline V gene lookup returns CDR1 KGHSH and CDR2 LQKENI. The CDR3 DNA follows: TGTGCCAGCTCACCGGGGTATGGACAGCCCCAGCATTTT. Its translation: CASSPGYGQPQHF.

The chain has TRBV6-2 or TRBV6-3 and TRBJ1-1, with D hard to call. V was clipped by 0 bases and J by 6 bases, with 11 bases between them. The CDR3 sequence is 14 residues long. Germline V gene lookup returns CDR1 MNHEY and CDR2 SVGEGT. The CDR3 coding sequence is TGTGCCAGCAGTTACTCGGGGTGGGCGGCTGAAGCTTTCTTT. It codes for CASSYSGWAAEAFF.

This clone was found once. The V call is TRBV7-4, the J call TRBJ2-7, with D unresolved. CDR1 and CDR2 (germline): SGHVT, SQSDAQ. Between the trimmed V and J ends, which lost 1 base and 5 bases, there was a span of 18 bases. The CDR3 consists of 16 residues. DNA of the CDR3: TGTGCCAGCAGCTTAGTTAGGGCCGCCCAACACCACGAGCAGTACTTC. Translating gives CASSLVRAAQHHEQYF.

The chain combines TRBV30 with TRBJ2-4, with D perhaps given as TRBD1 or TRBD2 (6 bases each). Germline values: CDR1 GTSNPN, CDR2 SVGIG (reference sequence). The length of the CDR3 is 19 residues. Between the trimmed V and J ends, which lost 3 bases and 2 bases, there was a span of 26 bases. The CDR3 nucleotides read TGTGCCTGGAGCCCTCTCACGTTGGGGGGCCTTGCCCCCAAAAACATTCAGTACTTC. Translating it yields CAWSPLTLGGLAPKNIQYF.

The V call is TRBV5-1, the J call TRBJ1-2; D is possibly TRBD1 (5 bases). The germline V gene encodes CDR1 SGHRS and CDR2 YFSETQ. Trimming left V 4 bases short and J 8 bases short, with 21 bases between. This CDR3 comprises 15 residues. CDR3 amino acids: CASSPGGAAYEGYTF. For the CDR3, the DNA is TGCGCCAGCAGCCCCGGTGGGGCGGCCTATGAGGGCTACACCTTC.

The chain carries TRBV27 and TRBJ2-5; D call uncertain. CDR1 MNHEY and CDR2 SMNVEV come from the germline V gene (reference sequence). V lost 6 bases and J lost 4, with 3 bases in between. The CDR3 sequence is 10 residues long. The CDR3 is CASSAETQYF. The CDR3 DNA sequence: TGTGCCAGCAGCGCAGAGACCCAGTACTTC.